One sample yielded the 31 T cell receptor beta chains listed below, sequenced in a study of T cells in Graves' hyperthyroidism and ophthalmopathy. Amplification of TCR beta CDR3 regions used RNA as the template. Carried out on the TCR CDR3, a first-round RT-PCR used the HTBI primer set. Via MiXCR, TCRdb re-called the multiplex PCR reads, giving one row per CDR3 protein. Altogether 300,000 to 400,000 distinct CDR3 sequences are present, under 20% being singletons, with the ten largest covering over 35%. The sample was blood. These receptors all come from a man between 18 and 35 years old with Graves' ophthalmopathy.

This clonotype was observed many times. This chain connects TRBV7-9 to TRBJ2-7, with 15 bases identical to TRBD2. This CDR3 is built from 18 residues. The V segment lost 7 bases and the J segment 7 bases; nucleotides outside the gene matches: 17. Per germline, CDR1 SEHNR and CDR2 FQNEAQ (reference sequence). The CDR3 nucleotides read TGTGCCAGCAACACGGGACTAGCGGGGGGCCAACTGAATCTGGAGCAGTACTTC. Its protein product is CASNTGLAGGQLNLEQYF.

The sample holds many counts of this clonotype. The genes are TRBV28 and TRBJ2-1; D possibly corresponds to TRBD2 (6 bases). Per the germline V gene, CDR1 is MDHEN and CDR2 is SYDVKM. V was trimmed by 2 bases and J by 0 bases, leaving 11 bases between them. The CDR3 extends over 16 amino acids. This CDR3 reads CASSLRAGSSYNEQFF. CDR3 sequence (DNA): TGTGCCAGCAGTTTACGGGCGGGGAGCTCCTACAATGAGCAGTTCTTC.

This clonotype was recorded at least ten times. The chain recombines TRBV20-1 with TRBJ2-3, with a weak D call TRBD2 (6 bases). The CDR3 sequence is 19 residues long. Looked up from germline, CDR1 is DFQATT and CDR2 is SNEGSKA (reference sequence). V was cut by 6 bases and J by 4 bases, with 32 bases left in between. CDR3 DNA sequence: TGCAGTGCCAGCCCCCCGCAGGGCGAGTTAGCGGCGGGCCCAGATACGCAGTATTTT. Its translation: CSASPPQGELAAGPDTQYF.

In this sample, this clonotype turned up a few times. The chain combines TRBV5-6 with TRBJ2-5; D may be TRBD2 (6 bases). Germline CDR1 is SGHDT and CDR2 is YYEEEE. Deletions cut 0 bases from V and 2 bases from J, with 14 bases between. This CDR3 has 16 amino acids. The CDR3 nucleotides read TGTGCCAGCAGCTTGGAGGCGGGGATGTATCAAGAGACCCAGTACTTC. Protein sequence: CASSLEAGMYQETQYF. Variable domain in full (rest from reference TRBV5-6 and TRBJ2-5): DAGVTQSPTHLIKTRGQQVTLRCSPKSGHDTVSWYQQALGQGPQFIFQYYEEEERQRGNFPDRFSGHQFPNYSSELNVNALLLGDSALYLCASSLEAGMYQETQYFGPGTRLLVL.

The chain is built from TRBV19 and TRBJ2-3; 8 bases align to TRBD2. The CDR3 is 16 amino acids. V lost 6 bases to trimming and J lost 0 bases; unmatched junction nucleotides: 8. The germline V gene encodes CDR1 LNHDA and CDR2 SQIVND (reference sequence). The DNA of the CDR3 is TGTGCCAGTAGGTCAGGACTAGCTATTAGCACAGATACGCAGTATTTT. Protein: CASRSGLAISTDTQYF. Together with reference TRBV19 and TRBJ2-3, the CDR3 gives the full variable domain: DGGITQSPKYLFRKEGQNVTLSCEQNLNHDAMYWYRQDPGQGLRLIYYSQIVNDFQKGDIAEGYSVSREKKESFPLTVTSAQKNPTAFYLCASRSGLAISTDTQYFGPGTRLTVL.

In its sample, this clonotype was seen many times. This sequence joins TRBV12-3 or TRBV12-4 and TRBJ2-1, with 8 bases identical to TRBD1. The V segment lost 7 bases and the J segment 7 bases; nucleotides outside the gene matches: 12. This CDR3 spans 15 amino acids. CDR3 protein: CASILDRVRVNEQFF. In DNA form, the CDR3 reads TGTGCCAGCATCCTGGACAGGGTTAGGGTAAATGAGCAGTTCTTC.

This clonotype has ten or more counts. The rearrangement joins TRBV5-1 to TRBJ1-1; D possibly corresponds to TRBD1 (5 bases). The germline V gene has CDR1 SGHRS and CDR2 YFSETQ. This CDR3 is built from 14 residues. V was pared by 0 bases and J by 6 bases, with 12 bases between. The CDR3 here is CASSLEKGKAEAFF. CDR3 nucleotide sequence: TGCGCCAGCAGCTTGGAAAAGGGGAAGGCTGAAGCTTTCTTT.

This clonotype was found a few times. The gene calls are TRBV2 and TRBJ1-2; TRBD1 agrees at 9 bases. V lost 8 bases and J lost 4; bases outside the gene matches: 14. This CDR3 is 16 amino acids long. CDR1 SNHLY and CDR2 FYNNEI come from the germline V gene. The CDR3 coding sequence is TGTGCCAGCTCACTCCCCGGGACAGGGAAAGGCTATGGCTACACCTTC. It yields the protein CASSLPGTGKGYGYTF.

This clonotype was observed at least ten times. The V call is TRBV7-2, the J call TRBJ1-6; tentative D call: TRBD1 (6 bases). This CDR3 is 15 amino acids long. Germline CDR1 reads SGHTA; CDR2 reads FQGNSA. Trimming took 1 base from V and 13 from J, leaving 17 bases between them. The CDR3 loop reads CASSLVPRGLGPLHF. The DNA of the CDR3 is TGTGCCAGCAGCTTAGTACCCAGGGGATTAGGTCCCCTCCACTTT.

This clonotype has at least ten counts. The chain carries TRBV6-1 and TRBJ2-1; 9 bases align to TRBD1. With 5 bases clipped from V and 8 bases from J, the junction kept 7 bases outside the gene matches. CDR1 is MNHNS, CDR2 SASEGT, per germline. The CDR3 contains 14 residues. CDR3 DNA: TGTGCCAGCAGTACACAGGGGGCTTATTATGAGCAGTTCTTC. It yields the protein CASSTQGAYYEQFF.

This clonotype was seen repeatedly, ten times or more. The V and J genes are TRBV2 and TRBJ2-5, with D hard to call. Per germline, CDR1 SNHLY and CDR2 FYNNEI. V lost 7 bases and J 2 bases, leaving 14 bases between the germline ends. This CDR3 is 14 amino acids long. In DNA form, the CDR3 reads TGTGCCAGCACTGAGAGAAAACAGCAAGAGACCCAGTACTTC. Its translation: CASTERKQQETQYF. The variable domain in full, with the rest retrieved from reference TRBV2 and TRBJ2-5, is EPEVTQTPSHQVTQMGQEVILRCVPISNHLYFYWYRQILGQKVEFLVSFYNNEISEKSEIFDDQFSVERPDGSNFTLKIRSTKLEDSAMYFCASTERKQQETQYFGPGTRLLVL.

This rearrangement joins TRBV19 to TRBJ1-5; a possible D gene is TRBD1 (6 bases). CDR3 length: 16 residues. Between the trimmed V and J ends, which lost 7 bases and 5 bases, there was a span of 21 bases. Germline V gives CDR1 LNHDA, CDR2 SQIVND (reference sequence). The CDR3 DNA sequence: TGTGCCAGTACACCGGGACAAGTCGCTGTATATCAGCCCCAGCATTTT. As protein: CASTPGQVAVYQPQHF.

The rearrangement links TRBV4-1 to TRBJ2-7; no definite D call. Germline-derived CDR1 and CDR2 are MGHRA and YSYEKL. V was shortened by 2 bases and J by 3 bases, with 20 bases between the two germline ends. CDR3 length equals 17 residues. The CDR3 sequence is CASSQMSVETAVYEQYF. The CDR3 DNA is TGCGCCAGCAGCCAAATGTCGGTCGAGACCGCAGTCTACGAGCAGTACTTC.

The V gene is TRBV20-1, the J gene TRBJ2-2, with 8 bases fitting TRBD2. This CDR3 comprises 15 residues. Losses at the gene ends were 3 bases for V and 3 bases for J; bases not matched to a gene: 6. Looked up from germline, CDR1 is DFQATT and CDR2 is SNEGSKA (reference sequence). The CDR3 DNA follows: TGCAGTGCTAGGAGAGCGGGGGAAGACACCGGGGAGCTGTTTTTT. Its protein product is CSARRAGEDTGELFF.

This clonotype was found a few times. V gene TRBV7-9 combines with J gene TRBJ1-3, with D possibly matching TRBD1 (5 bases). Trimming took 5 bases from V and 4 from J, leaving 15 bases between them. This CDR3 region has 15 residues. Germline V CDR1 and CDR2: SEHNR, FQNEAQ (reference sequence). The CDR3 coding sequence is TGTGCCAGCAGCGACAGCATTACGAGAGGAAACACCATATATTTT. As protein: CASSDSITRGNTIYF.

The genes are TRBV24-1 and TRBJ2-5; perhaps TRBD1 as D (5 bases). The V end was cut by 4 bases, the J end by 0 bases, with 11 bases between. CDR1 KGHDR and CDR2 SFDVKD come from the germline V gene. There are 15 residues in the CDR3. The CDR3 region has the DNA TGTGCCACCAGTGACCATAGACAGAACCAAGAGACCCAGTACTTC. Its protein is CATSDHRQNQETQYF.

This clonotype came up a few times. This chain connects TRBV19 to TRBJ1-1; D gene ambiguous. From germline, CDR1 is LNHDA and CDR2 SQIVND (reference sequence). The CDR3 has 14 amino acids. Trimming pared 7 bases from V and 1 base from J, leaving 13 bases between. CDR3 protein: CASTSSWGNTEAFF. The DNA for the CDR3 is TGTGCCAGTACCTCAAGTTGGGGGAACACTGAAGCTTTCTTT.

This clonotype was counted at least ten times. This chain connects TRBV6-1 to TRBJ1-1; no definite D call. The germline CDR1 and CDR2 sequences are MNHNS and SASEGT. The CDR3 sequence is 14 residues long. Trimming took off 6 bases at V and 0 bases at J, with 11 bases between the two ends. CDR3: CASSQWELNTEAFF. For the CDR3, the DNA is TGTGCCAGCAGCCAGTGGGAATTGAACACTGAAGCTTTCTTT.

The V and J genes are TRBV29-1 and TRBJ1-1; D gene ambiguous. V shed 0 bases and J shed 6 bases, with 11 bases lying between them. Germline V lookup: CDR1 SQVTM, CDR2 ANQGSEA. This CDR3 has 13 residues. The CDR3 protein is CSVEESRYAEAFF. The CDR3 bases are TGCAGCGTTGAAGAGTCTAGATACGCTGAAGCTTTCTTT.

This clonotype has a count of ten or more. The chain combines TRBV13 with TRBJ2-1; possibly TRBD1 or TRBD2 for D (5 bases each). The CDR3 loop spans 17 amino acids. The germline V gene encodes CDR1 PRHDT and CDR2 FYEKMQ (reference sequence). V lost 1 base and J 1 base, leaving 14 bases between the germline ends. CDR3 protein: CASSLVGGDGSYNEQFF. CDR3 nucleotides: TGTGCCAGCAGCTTAGTTGGGGGTGACGGATCCTACAATGAGCAGTTCTTC.

This clonotype was found many times. The chain uses TRBV20-1 and TRBJ1-6; D unclear. The CDR3 loop spans 16 amino acids. The V end was cut by 0 bases, the J end by 0 bases, with 9 bases between. Germline V gene lookup returns CDR1 DFQATT and CDR2 SNEGSKA (reference sequence). The CDR3 nucleotides are TGCAGTGCTAGAGATCCAGGAAGCTCCTATAATTCACCCCTCCACTTT. Its translation: CSARDPGSSYNSPLHF.

The V gene is TRBV19, the J gene TRBJ1-5; D unresolved. This CDR3 comprises 15 residues. V shed 6 bases and J shed 0 bases, with 12 bases lying between them. Germline CDR1 is LNHDA and CDR2 is SQIVND (reference sequence). The DNA for the CDR3 is TGTGCCAGTAGACAGCCAAGCAATAGCAATCAGCCCCAGCATTTT. Translation gives CASRQPSNSNQPQHF.

This clonotype came up many times. The rearrangement uses TRBV2 and TRBJ1-5; 10 nucleotides agree with TRBD1. The CDR3 runs 15 residues. Trimming cost V 7 bases and J 7 bases; bases outside gene matches: 10. Germline-derived CDR1 and CDR2 are SNHLY and FYNNEI. The CDR3: CASTLTGGLRQPQHF. The CDR3 DNA reads as TGTGCCAGCACCCTGACAGGGGGCCTCAGACAGCCCCAGCATTTT.

This clonotype was seen a few times. CDR3 in DNA: TGCAGTGCTAGGGTCCCCCTAGCGGCAGAGACCCAGTACTTC. Amino acid sequence: CSARVPLAAETQYF. The gene calls are TRBV20-1 and TRBJ2-5, with 7 bases aligning to TRBD2. This CDR3 is built from 14 residues. V dropped 3 bases and J dropped 4; count of bases not matched to a gene: 8. Germline-derived CDR1 and CDR2 are DFQATT and SNEGSKA (reference sequence).

This clonotype appeared a few times. The rearrangement joins TRBV7-8 to TRBJ1-3; a possible D gene is TRBD1 (5 bases). Trimming removed 4 bases from V and 0 bases from J, with 13 bases in between. The germline V gene encodes CDR1 SGHVS and CDR2 FQNEAQ. The CDR3 contains 16 residues. CDR3 bases: TGTGCCAGCAGCTCCCGGGGGGACTACTCTGGAAACACCATATATTTT. Translating gives CASSSRGDYSGNTIYF.

This clonotype showed up just once. The V and J genes are TRBV20-1 and TRBJ2-7; D possibly corresponds to TRBD2 (5 bases). Germline assignment: CDR1 DFQATT and CDR2 SNEGSKA (reference sequence). This CDR3 is 11 amino acids long. V lost 4 bases and J lost 7, with 11 bases in between. This chain's CDR3 is CSATRTGEQYF. CDR3 DNA: TGCAGTGCTACGAGAACGGGGGAGCAGTACTTC.

This clonotype has at least ten counts. The chain joins TRBV3-1 to TRBJ2-5, with D unresolved. The V gene's germline CDR1 is LGHDT and CDR2 YNNKEL (reference sequence). The CDR3 runs to 11 residues. V lost 2 bases, J lost 5 bases, and 3 bases lay in between. CDR3 sequence: CASSQLETQYF. The CDR3 DNA follows: TGTGCCAGCAGCCAATTGGAGACCCAGTACTTC.

In this sample, this clonotype turned up many times. The gene calls are TRBV2 and TRBJ2-7, with 7 bases matching TRBD2. The V segment lost 3 bases and the J segment 4 bases; nucleotides outside the gene matches: 12. The germline CDR1 and CDR2 sequences are SNHLY and FYNNEI. This CDR3 region has 16 residues. The CDR3 DNA reads as TGTGCCAGCAGTGAGGTTGGGGGGACTATGGAGTACGAGCAGTACTTC. Its protein is CASSEVGGTMEYEQYF.

This clonotype was picked up a small number of times. The chain is built from TRBV19 and TRBJ2-1, with D possibly matching TRBD1 (6 bases). The CDR3 sequence is 15 residues long. The V end lost 4 bases, the J end lost 4 bases, and 14 bases lay between the germline ends. CDR1 and CDR2 (germline): LNHDA, SQIVND (reference sequence). The CDR3 region is CASSNGQSIYNEQFF. CDR3 DNA sequence: TGTGCCAGTAGTAACGGACAGTCAATTTACAATGAGCAGTTCTTC.

In its sample, this clonotype was seen many times. V usage is TRBV5-1 and J usage is TRBJ1-1; D gene uncertain. The CDR3 has 14 residues. In germline, CDR1 is SGHRS, CDR2 YFSETQ. V lost 2 bases and J 4 bases, leaving 12 bases between the germline ends. The CDR3 region is CASSFGAFGTEAFF. The CDR3 DNA reads as TGCGCCAGCAGCTTTGGCGCCTTCGGCACTGAAGCTTTCTTT.

V usage is TRBV24-1 and J usage is TRBJ2-1, with a possible D match to TRBD1 (6 bases). V dropped 4 bases and J dropped 5 bases, with 11 bases sitting between them. This CDR3 contains 14 residues. The germline V gene encodes CDR1 KGHDR and CDR2 SFDVKD. CDR3 residues: CATSDPGQNNEQFF. The DNA of the CDR3 is TGTGCCACCAGTGACCCCGGACAGAACAATGAGCAGTTCTTC.